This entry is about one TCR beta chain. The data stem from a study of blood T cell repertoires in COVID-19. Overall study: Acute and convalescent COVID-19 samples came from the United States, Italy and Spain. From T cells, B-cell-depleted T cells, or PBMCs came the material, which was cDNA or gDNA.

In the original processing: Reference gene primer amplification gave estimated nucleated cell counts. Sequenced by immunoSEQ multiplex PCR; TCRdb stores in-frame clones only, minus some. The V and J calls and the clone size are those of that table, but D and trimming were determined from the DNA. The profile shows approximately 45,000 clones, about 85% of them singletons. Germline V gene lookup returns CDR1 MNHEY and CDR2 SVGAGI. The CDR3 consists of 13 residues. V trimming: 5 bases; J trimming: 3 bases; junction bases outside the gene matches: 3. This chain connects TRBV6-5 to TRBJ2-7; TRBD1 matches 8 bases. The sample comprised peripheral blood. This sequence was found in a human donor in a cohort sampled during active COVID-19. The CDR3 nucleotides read TGTGCCAGCAGTCGCGGACAGGGCTACGAGCAGTACTTC. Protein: CASSRGQGYEQYF.